This T cell receptor (beta chain) appears in the sequencing data of a study of PD-1 blockade in mismatch repair-deficient tumors. Overall study context: Patients had roughly twelve mismatch repair-deficient cancer types, all previously treated and progressing.

Study observations and caveats: Rapid post-treatment expansion, then contraction, generally preceding radiologic response, marked tumor-resident clones.

As regards this clone: Its antigen is unknown.

TCRdb keeps only in-frame clones here, not all; method: immunoSEQ multiplex PCR. The sample lists around 39,000 clones; over 80% were seen once. Every patient had mismatch repair deficiency by PCR or immunohistochemistry. TCRs were sequenced from a few patients responding to pembrolizumab. Germline loops: CDR1 LNHDA, CDR2 SQIVND (reference sequence). This CDR3 region has 15 residues. V dropped 4 bases and J dropped 7; count of bases not matched to a gene: 7. This receptor was obtained from an adult with mismatch repair-deficient cancer. Sequencing used PBMCs, obtained approximately 41 weeks after starting pembrolizumab. The rearrangement uses TRBV19 and TRBJ1-4; 9 bases line up with TRBD1. The CDR3 is CASSTYTGGSEKLFF. CDR3 DNA: TGTGCCAGTAGTACGTACACAGGGGGCAGTGAAAAACTGTTTTTT.